This is a list of T cell receptor beta chains from one sample in a study of liver allograft versus peripheral blood T cells. TCRdb ran MiXCR on the reads and lists one entry per CDR3 protein. The sample has a few thousand distinct CDR3 sequences, about a fifth seen once. Receptors were obtained from a human patient who had a liver transplant. Some T cells may be provided by the graft donor. CDR3s leave out the opening cysteine and the closing phenylalanine or tryptophan. The order of the fields is clone size, J gene, V gene, CDR3 protein. Not every row has a clone size; where given, it reads once, few, many or a size class.

clone_size: medium-sized; j_call: TRBJ1-1; v_call: TRBV6-5; cdr3_aa: ASSYGSSEAF
clone_size: medium-sized; j_call: TRBJ2-6; v_call: TRBV15; cdr3_aa: ATSPAADSGANVLT
clone_size: medium-sized; j_call: TRBJ2-1; v_call: TRBV24-1; cdr3_aa: ATSESPPGQDHHEQF
clone_size: medium-sized; j_call: TRBJ2-1; v_call: TRBV19; cdr3_aa: ASSATSGVYNEQF
clone_size: NA; j_call: TRBJ2-1; v_call: TRBV9; cdr3_aa: ASSALLAGGGNEQF
clone_size: few; j_call: TRBJ1-1; v_call: TRBV7-9; cdr3_aa: ASSLRPTEAF
clone_size: medium-sized; j_call: TRBJ1-1; v_call: TRBV5-6; cdr3_aa: ASTRGVGTEAF
clone_size: few; j_call: TRBJ2-7; v_call: TRBV28; cdr3_aa: ASRRQNYEQY
clone_size: medium-sized; j_call: TRBJ1-1; v_call: TRBV13; cdr3_aa: ASNPGVSGTEAF
clone_size: few; j_call: TRBJ1-1; v_call: TRBV9; cdr3_aa: ASSESGEGWTEAF
clone_size: NA; j_call: TRBJ2-1; v_call: TRBV20-1; cdr3_aa: SAYSGSSSYNEQF
clone_size: medium-sized; j_call: TRBJ1-1; v_call: TRBV28; cdr3_aa: ASSFPRRGDTEAF
clone_size: medium-sized; j_call: TRBJ1-1; v_call: TRBV19; cdr3_aa: ASARSRNTEAF
clone_size: once; j_call: TRBJ2-1; v_call: TRBV6-1; cdr3_aa: ASRQGAYNEQF
clone_size: medium-sized; j_call: TRBJ1-6; v_call: TRBV6-1; cdr3_aa: ASSEGQRTLYNSPLH
clone_size: many; j_call: TRBJ2-1; v_call: TRBV30; cdr3_aa: AWSVYRDEQF
clone_size: NA; j_call: TRBJ2-1; v_call: TRBV12-3/TRBV12-4; cdr3_aa: ASRDSLYNEQF
clone_size: medium-sized; j_call: TRBJ2-1; v_call: TRBV27; cdr3_aa: ASTIGGGNEQF
clone_size: medium-sized; j_call: TRBJ1-1; v_call: TRBV6-6; cdr3_aa: ASSYSRYRNTEAF